This TCR beta chain was sequenced in a study of CD8 T cells in Susac syndrome. Study information: At blood draw, Susac syndrome patients were therapy-naive, on corticosteroids, or on intravenous immunoglobulin alone.

Worth noting for this clonotype: Its antigen is unknown.

Broader study findings: Within Susac syndrome CD4+ T cell repertoires, clonal expansion was not evident.

A quantity of about 0.5 to 1 ug RNA underwent reverse transcription using random hexamers. Each CDR3 protein gets one entry after TCRdb re-called the immunoSEQ multiplex PCR reads with MiXCR. This table holds 120,000 or so distinct CDR3 sequences, roughly 95% found once. High-throughput TCR beta sequencing covered peripheral CD8+ and CD4+ T cells. With 4 bases clipped from V and 4 bases from J, the junction kept 5 bases outside the gene matches. The germline V gene has CDR1 DFQATT and CDR2 SNEGSKA (reference sequence). The CDR3 length is 13 residues. Sequencing used CD4+ T cells from PBMCs. V usage is TRBV20-1 and J usage is TRBJ2-7; TRBD1 matches 9 bases. The sequence was collected from a human donor with Susac syndrome. CDR3 residues: CSAKQGAVYEQYF. DNA of the CDR3: TGCAGTGCTAAACAGGGGGCAGTTTACGAGCAGTACTTC.